This TCR delta chain was identified in a study of gamma-delta chains in newborns, infants, children. Study information: Microbial exposure reportedly drives polyclonal innate γδ T cell expansion after birth.

Germline CDR1 and CDR2: GEAIGNYY and EKD. The CDR3 length is 12 residues. TCRdb re-called the reads using CATT. The sample holds about 5,700 delta-chain clones, roughly 0.41% seen once. A remark on this clone: A read error is likely here: a far larger clone is one base away. Other DNA sequences in the same sample also yield this CDR3.

The chain employs TRDV2 and TRDJ1; 8 nucleotides agree with TRDD3. The sequence came from a child who was a newborn, infant or young child, either healthy, febrile or measles-vaccinated (not recorded which). The sequenced sample was blood. The CDR3 DNA reads TGTGCCTGTGGGGGATACACCGATAAGCTCATCTTT. Its protein is CACGGYTDKLIF.